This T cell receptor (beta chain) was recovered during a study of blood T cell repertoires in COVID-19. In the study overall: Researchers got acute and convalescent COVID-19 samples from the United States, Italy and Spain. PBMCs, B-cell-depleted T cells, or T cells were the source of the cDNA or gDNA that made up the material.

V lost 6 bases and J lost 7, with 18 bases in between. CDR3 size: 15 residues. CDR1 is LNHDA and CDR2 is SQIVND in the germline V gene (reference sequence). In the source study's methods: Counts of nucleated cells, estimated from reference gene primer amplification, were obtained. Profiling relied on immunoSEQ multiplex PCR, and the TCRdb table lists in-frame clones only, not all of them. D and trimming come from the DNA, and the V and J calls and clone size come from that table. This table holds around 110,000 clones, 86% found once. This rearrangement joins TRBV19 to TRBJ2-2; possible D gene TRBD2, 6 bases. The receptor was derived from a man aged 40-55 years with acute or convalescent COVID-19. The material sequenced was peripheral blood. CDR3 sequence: CASSLLPPTSGELFF. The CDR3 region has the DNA TGTGCCAGTAGCCTCCTCCCCCCGACTAGCGGGGAGCTGTTTTTT.